This record looks at one TCR beta chain sequence and its context. The data derive from a study of blood T cell repertoires in COVID-19. This CDR3 is 11 amino acids long. CDR1 SNHLY and CDR2 FYNNEI come from the germline V gene. Deletions cut 4 bases from V and 8 bases from J, with 6 bases between. Assay used: immunoSEQ multiplex PCR; TCRdb lists only in-frame clones, some missing. The profile shows tens of thousands of clones, roughly 85% of them singletons. This receptor was obtained from a man between 60 and 75 years old with active or convalescent COVID-19. Sequencing was performed on peripheral blood. The chain recombines TRBV2 with TRBJ2-1; D ambiguous. Written as DNA, the CDR3 is TGTGCCAGCAGTGGCGAAGATGAGCAGTTCTTC. This translates into CASSGEDEQFF.